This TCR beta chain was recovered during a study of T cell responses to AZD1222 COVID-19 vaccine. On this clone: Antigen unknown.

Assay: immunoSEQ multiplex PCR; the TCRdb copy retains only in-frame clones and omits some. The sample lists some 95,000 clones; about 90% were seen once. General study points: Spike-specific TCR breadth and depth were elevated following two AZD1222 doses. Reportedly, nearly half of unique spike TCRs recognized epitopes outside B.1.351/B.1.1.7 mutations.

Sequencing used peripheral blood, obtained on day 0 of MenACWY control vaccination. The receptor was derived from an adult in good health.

CDR3 loop: CASSFLAGANNEQFF. In DNA form, the CDR3 reads TGTGCCAGCAGCTTTTTGGCGGGGGCCAACAATGAGCAGTTCTTC. V usage is TRBV13 and J usage is TRBJ2-1; tentative D call: TRBD2 (7 bases). V was trimmed by 3 bases and J by 5 bases, leaving 14 bases between them. Germline V gene lookup returns CDR1 PRHDT and CDR2 FYEKMQ (reference sequence). CDR3 length equals 15 residues.